One and the same sample provided the 30 T cell receptor beta chains below, sequenced in a study of T cell responses to AZD1222 COVID-19 vaccine. Sequencing was performed with immunoSEQ multiplex PCR; in TCRdb, only in-frame clones are kept and a portion is missing. The sample contains 150,000 to 200,000 clones, about 83% of which appear only once. Sequencing was performed on peripheral blood, taken 28 days after the second AZD1222 dose. These receptors were obtained from an adult who received the AZD1222 COVID-19 vaccine.

The rearrangement joins TRBV5-1 to TRBJ1-1; D possibly corresponds to TRBD1 (6 bases). Trimming stripped 1 base from V and 1 base from J, with 23 bases between. Germline V gives CDR1 SGHRS, CDR2 YFSETQ. This CDR3 comprises 19 residues. CDR3 DNA sequence: TGCGCCAGCAGCTTGAGGTGGGCAGGGGTCGCGGGAAAGAACACTGAAGCTTTCTTT. This gives the protein CASSLRWAGVAGKNTEAFF.

The chain has TRBV7-7 and TRBJ2-3; TRBD2 might be the D (7 bases). CDR3 length equals 14 residues. Germline CDR1 and CDR2: SSHAT and FNYEAQ (reference sequence). Between the trimmed V and J ends, which lost 5 bases and 2 bases, there was a span of 11 bases. The CDR3 coding sequence is TGTGCCAGCAGCCCCGGGGGGCTCACAGATACGCAGTATTTT. As protein: CASSPGGLTDTQYF.

The V and J genes are TRBV2 and TRBJ2-5; D unresolved. Trimming took 6 bases from V and 7 from J, leaving 9 bases between them. Germline loops: CDR1 SNHLY, CDR2 FYNNEI. The CDR3 has 11 residues. CDR3: CASRDSGTQYF. The CDR3 bases are TGTGCCAGCAGGGATTCGGGGACCCAGTACTTC.

The CDR3 spells CASSLGTSGQQETQYF. CDR3 sequence (DNA): TGCGCCAGCAGCTTGGGTACTAGCGGGCAACAAGAGACCCAGTACTTC. The chain joins TRBV5-1 to TRBJ2-5, with 9 bases fitting TRBD2. This CDR3 contains 16 residues. Germline CDR1 reads SGHRS; CDR2 reads YFSETQ. With 0 bases clipped from V and 2 bases from J, the junction kept 5 bases outside the gene matches. Drawing the rest from reference TRBV5-1 and TRBJ2-5, the complete variable domain is KAGVTQTPRYLIKTRGQQVTLSCSPISGHRSVSWYQQTPGQGLQFLFEYFSETQRNKGNFPGRFSGRQFSNSRSEMNVSTLELGDSALYLCASSLGTSGQQETQYFGPGTRLLVL.

V and J are TRBV3-1 (or the pseudogene TRBV3-2) and TRBJ2-2; 11 bases are shared with TRBD2. The ends lost 4 bases at V and 3 bases at J; junction bases unmatched: 4. In germline, CDR1 is LGHDT, CDR2 YNNKEL (reference sequence). The CDR3 loop spans 16 amino acids. As DNA, the CDR3 is TGTGCCAGCAGCCCGGGTAGCGGGGGGGACACCGGGGAGCTGTTTTTT. Its protein is CASSPGSGGDTGELFF.

The chain combines TRBV3-1 (or the pseudogene TRBV3-2) with TRBJ2-2; D remains ambiguous. The CDR3 is 13 amino acids. Per the germline V gene, CDR1 is LGHDT and CDR2 is YNNKEL (reference sequence). Trimming stripped 7 bases from V and 5 bases from J, with 11 bases between. CDR3 nucleotides: TGTGCCAGCAAACCGGGCCAAACCGGGGAGCTGTTTTTT. Protein product: CASKPGQTGELFF.

The chain couples TRBV30 to TRBJ1-6; D is unclear. CDR1 and CDR2 from the germline V gene are GTSNPN and SVGIG (reference sequence). The CDR3 has 13 residues. Trimming removed 8 bases at V and 7 bases at J, with 15 bases between. CDR3 sequence reads: CAHQPSFNSPLHF. The DNA of the CDR3 is TGTGCCCACCAACCTAGTTTCAATTCACCCCTCCACTTT. The full variable domain, in which reference TRBV30 and TRBJ1-6 provide the parts outside the CDR3, is SQTIHQWPATLVQPVGSPLSLECTVEGTSNPNLYWYRQAAGRGLQLLFYSVGIGQISSEVPQNLSASRPQDRQFILSSKKLLLSDSGFYLCAHQPSFNSPLHFGNGTRLTVT.

The rearrangement joins TRBV15 to TRBJ2-1; TRBD2 matches at 8 bases. This CDR3 contains 15 residues. The germline gives CDR1 LNHNV, CDR2 YYDKDF (reference sequence). The ends lost 8 bases at V and 4 bases at J; junction bases unmatched: 10. The CDR3 region is CATEGPGGVYNEQFF. CDR3 bases: TGTGCCACCGAAGGGCCGGGGGGGGTGTACAATGAGCAGTTCTTC.

The V call is TRBV5-1, the J call TRBJ1-1; a weak D match, TRBD1 (5 bases). The germline V gene encodes CDR1 SGHRS and CDR2 YFSETQ. The CDR3 loop spans 13 amino acids. V was shortened by 3 bases and J by 4 bases, with 10 bases between the two germline ends. The CDR3 reads CASSYQGVTEAFF. The CDR3 DNA reads TGCGCCAGCAGCTACCAGGGCGTCACTGAAGCTTTCTTT.

This clone was observed once. The CDR3 protein is CASSGNMLNTEAFF. CDR3 sequence (DNA): TGTGCCAGTAGTGGGAATATGTTGAACACTGAAGCTTTCTTT. J is TRBJ1-1 and V is TRBV19; D is unclear. V was pared by 5 bases and J by 0 bases, with 10 bases between. In germline, CDR1 is LNHDA, CDR2 SQIVND (reference sequence). The CDR3 is made up of 14 amino acids.

The chain employs TRBV30 and TRBJ1-1, with 7 bases matching TRBD1. V gave up 4 bases and J gave up 5 bases; unmatched junction bases: 4. CDR1 is GTSNPN and CDR2 is SVGIG in the germline V gene (reference sequence). The CDR3 extends over 12 amino acids. CDR3 coding DNA: TGTGCCTGGACAGGGGGGTTGACTGAAGCTTTCTTT. It yields the protein CAWTGGLTEAFF. The full variable domain, rest sourced from reference TRBV30 and TRBJ1-1, is SQTIHQWPATLVQPVGSPLSLECTVEGTSNPNLYWYRQAAGRGLQLLFYSVGIGQISSEVPQNLSASRPQDRQFILSSKKLLLSDSGFYLCAWTGGLTEAFFGQGTRLTVV.

This rearrangement joins TRBV5-6 to TRBJ1-6, with TRBD1 as a possible D gene (6 bases). Trimming stripped 4 bases from V and 4 bases from J, with 18 bases between. In germline, CDR1 is SGHDT, CDR2 YYEEEE. The CDR3 is made up of 17 amino acids. CDR3 protein: CASSQGPLPQYNSPLHF. DNA of the CDR3: TGTGCCAGCAGCCAGGGGCCGCTCCCTCAATATAATTCACCCCTCCACTTT. The full variable domain, its missing parts supplied by reference TRBV5-6 and TRBJ1-6, is DAGVTQSPTHLIKTRGQQVTLRCSPKSGHDTVSWYQQALGQGPQFIFQYYEEEERQRGNFPDRFSGHQFPNYSSELNVNALLLGDSALYLCASSQGPLPQYNSPLHFGNGTRLTVT.

This chain connects TRBV7-2 to TRBJ2-7; D is perhaps TRBD1 (5 bases). Germline-derived CDR1 and CDR2 are SGHTA and FQGNSA. Trimming removed 6 bases at V and 4 bases at J, with 22 bases between. The CDR3 loop spans 16 amino acids. CDR3 amino acids: CASSPGWGTWPYEQYF. The CDR3 bases are TGTGCCAGCAGTCCCGGTTGGGGCACCTGGCCTTACGAGCAGTACTTC.

V gene TRBV3-1 (or the pseudogene TRBV3-2) combines with J gene TRBJ1-3, with 10 bases fitting TRBD1. The CDR3 contains 15 residues. The V and J ends lost 8 bases and 9 bases, in that order; junction bases with no gene match: 13. The germline V gene encodes CDR1 LGHDT and CDR2 YNNKEL (reference sequence). CDR3 in amino acids: CASGFSGQGISTIYF. CDR3 bases: TGTGCCAGCGGGTTTTCGGGACAGGGGATTAGCACCATATATTTT.

The chain combines TRBV9 with TRBJ2-1, with D tentatively TRBD2 (6 bases). The CDR3 consists of 14 residues. The V and J ends lost 9 bases and 8 bases respectively, with 21 bases between them. In germline, CDR1 is SGDLS, CDR2 YYNGEE. CDR3 protein: CATTRGLASDEQFF. In DNA, the CDR3 is TGTGCCACCACCCGGGGTCTAGCGAGCGATGAGCAGTTCTTC.

The chain carries TRBV6-5 and TRBJ2-7, with D possibly called TRBD1 or TRBD2 (5 bases each). CDR3 size: 15 residues. Trimming stripped 6 bases from V and 0 bases from J, with 15 bases between. Per the germline V gene, CDR1 is MNHEY and CDR2 is SVGAGI. The CDR3 region is CASRVTGTVSYEQYF. CDR3 coding DNA: TGTGCCAGCAGGGTGACCGGGACCGTCTCCTACGAGCAGTACTTC.

The rearrangement uses TRBV7-9 and TRBJ2-1, with 7 bases lining up with TRBD2. Germline assignment: CDR1 SEHNR and CDR2 FQNEAQ (reference sequence). CDR3 length: 15 residues. Unmatched junction bases numbered 4, after V lost 2 bases and J lost 3 bases. Here the CDR3 reads CASSLRERGYNEQFF. The CDR3 nucleotides are TGTGCCAGCAGCTTACGGGAGCGGGGCTACAATGAGCAGTTCTTC.

This clone appeared once. V and J are TRBV10-3 and TRBJ2-1; D is undetermined. CDR1 is ENHRY and CDR2 is SYGVKD in the germline V gene. V lost 4 bases, J lost 7 bases, and 11 bases lay in between. The CDR3 spans 13 residues. CDR3 nucleotides: TGTGCCATCAGTGTTGATCGGCCTAATGAGCAGTTCTTC. The encoded protein is CAISVDRPNEQFF.

This clone was observed once. Here the CDR3 reads CASTHGGGTYEQYF. Here the CDR3 DNA reads TGTGCCAGTACCCATGGCGGGGGGACCTACGAGCAGTACTTC. The rearrangement joins TRBV19 to TRBJ2-7, with 8 bases fitting TRBD2. Looked up from germline, CDR1 is LNHDA and CDR2 is SQIVND (reference sequence). This CDR3 region has 14 residues. The junction had 7 bases not matched to a gene; V was cut back by 7 bases and J by 2 bases.

The chain is built from TRBV28 and TRBJ1-5; unclear D gene. Germline loops: CDR1 MDHEN, CDR2 SYDVKM. The CDR3 runs to 12 residues. V was pared by 2 bases and J by 10 bases, with 9 bases between. The CDR3 DNA reads as TGTGCCAGCAGTTTAGAGGGCCGCCCCCAGCATTTT. Its protein product is CASSLEGRPQHF.

V and J are TRBV5-4 and TRBJ2-7; D uncertain. Looked up from germline, CDR1 is SGHNT and CDR2 is YYREEE (reference sequence). There are 13 residues in the CDR3. The V end was cut by 0 bases, the J end by 6 bases, with 10 bases between. The CDR3: CASSLDWGSEQYF. The DNA of the CDR3 is TGTGCCAGCAGCTTGGATTGGGGATCCGAGCAGTACTTC.

This rearrangement joins TRBV4-1 to TRBJ1-5; no definite D call. V lost 2 bases and J 4 bases, leaving 18 bases between the germline ends. Germline loops: CDR1 MGHRA, CDR2 YSYEKL. The CDR3 is made up of 17 amino acids. The CDR3 loop reads CASSQPLWFRGNQPQHF. CDR3 DNA sequence: TGCGCCAGCAGCCAACCCCTTTGGTTTCGGGGTAATCAGCCCCAGCATTTT.

The chain uses TRBV30 and TRBJ1-5, with TRBD1 identical over 7 bases. CDR1 and CDR2 (germline): GTSNPN, SVGIG (reference sequence). CDR3 length: 18 residues. Unmatched junction bases numbered 14, after V lost 1 base and J lost 2 bases. The CDR3 nucleotides read TGTGCCTGGAGTGGAGAAGGAAGGGGGCCAGGAGGCAATCAGCCCCAGCATTTT. Encoded protein: CAWSGEGRGPGGNQPQHF. The entire variable domain, with the rest obtained from reference TRBV30 and TRBJ1-5, is as follows: SQTIHQWPATLVQPVGSPLSLECTVEGTSNPNLYWYRQAAGRGLQLLFYSVGIGQISSEVPQNLSASRPQDRQFILSSKKLLLSDSGFYLCAWSGEGRGPGGNQPQHFGDGTRLSIL.

This chain connects TRBV29-1 to TRBJ2-3, with D hard to call. Germline CDR1 reads SQVTM; CDR2 reads ANQGSEA. V was trimmed by 1 base and J by 0 bases, leaving 11 bases between them. The length of the CDR3 is 15 residues. CDR3 DNA sequence: TGCAGCGTTGAAGGAGGTTCTCAGAGCACAGATACGCAGTATTTT. This codes for CSVEGGSQSTDTQYF.

The chain uses TRBV6-5 and TRBJ1-5; D is undetermined. This CDR3 comprises 12 residues. Trimming took off 6 bases at V and 0 bases at J, with 3 bases between the two ends. The germline V gene has CDR1 MNHEY and CDR2 SVGAGI. As DNA, the CDR3 is TGTGCCAGCAGGACTAGCAATCAGCCCCAGCATTTT. As protein: CASRTSNQPQHF.

V gene TRBV5-4 combines with J gene TRBJ2-1; D call uncertain. Germline CDR1 SGHNT, CDR2 YYREEE (reference sequence). Deletions cut 0 bases from V and 7 bases from J, with 8 bases between. This CDR3 spans 13 amino acids. Here the CDR3 reads CASSLALGNEQFF. DNA for the CDR3: TGTGCCAGCAGCTTGGCGCTCGGAAATGAGCAGTTCTTC.

J is TRBJ2-5 and V is TRBV7-8, with D possibly being TRBD1 or TRBD2 (5 bases each). V gave up 3 bases and J gave up 7 bases, with 9 bases separating them. The CDR3 consists of 12 residues. From germline, CDR1 is SGHVS and CDR2 FQNEAQ. The DNA of the CDR3 is TGTGCCAGCAGCTTTGAGGGACGGACCCAGTACTTC. Translating it yields CASSFEGRTQYF. The full variable domain, rest sourced from reference TRBV7-8 and TRBJ2-5, is GAGVSQSPRYKVAKRGQDVALRCDPISGHVSLFWYQQALGQGPEFLTYFQNEAQLDKSGLPSDRFFAERPEGSVSTLKIQRTQQEDSAVYLCASSFEGRTQYFGPGTRLLVL.

The rearrangement links TRBV11-2 to TRBJ1-2, with D perhaps matching TRBD1 (6 bases). V lost 5 bases and J 8 bases, leaving 18 bases between the germline ends. This CDR3 is built from 14 residues. In germline, CDR1 is SGHAT, CDR2 FQNNGV. The CDR3 sequence: CASSQITTGSGYTF. The CDR3, as DNA: TGTGCCAGCAGCCAAATTACGACAGGATCGGGCTACACCTTC. The complete variable domain, with remaining parts taken from reference TRBV11-2 and TRBJ1-2, reads EAGVAQSPRYKIIEKRQSVAFWCNPISGHATLYWYQQILGQGPKLLIQFQNNGVVDDSQLPKDRFSAERLKGVDSTLKIQPAKLEDSAVYLCASSQITTGSGYTFGSGTRLTVV.

The chain combines TRBV5-8 with TRBJ1-1; D not resolved. Trimming took 6 bases from V and 1 from J, leaving 25 bases between them. Germline CDR1 SGHTS, CDR2 YDEGEE. This CDR3 comprises 18 residues. The DNA for the CDR3 is TGTGCCAGCATCGGATCCCCTAAGGCCTGGGAAGAGAACACTGAAGCTTTCTTT. Translating gives CASIGSPKAWEENTEAFF. Full variable domain (remainder filled in from reference TRBV5-8 and TRBJ1-1): EAGVTQSPTHLIKTRGQQATLRCSPISGHTSVYWYQQALGLGLQFLLWYDEGEERNRGNFPPRFSGRQFPNYSSELNVNALELEDSALYLCASIGSPKAWEENTEAFFGQGTRLTVV.

The rearrangement joins TRBV10-3 to TRBJ2-7, with 8 bases lining up with TRBD1. Per germline, CDR1 ENHRY and CDR2 SYGVKD. The V and J ends lost 0 bases and 4 bases, in that order; junction bases with no gene match: 5. There are 15 residues in the CDR3. CDR3 amino acids: CAISESFDRGYEQYF. CDR3 DNA sequence: TGTGCCATCAGTGAGTCTTTCGACAGGGGATACGAGCAGTACTTC.